This T cell receptor beta chain was sequenced in a study of T-cell reconstitution after alpha-beta-depleted transplantation in children. Germline V gene data show CDR1 as SGHTA and CDR2 as FQGNSA. The V gene end was trimmed by 5 bases and the J gene end by 6 bases; junction bases not matched to a gene: 10. This CDR3 region has 15 residues. Unique molecular identifiers were incorporated when the TCRbeta library was constructed. One entry per CDR3 protein results from TCRdb running MiXCR on the PCR reads. Of approximately 640,000 distinct CDR3 sequences listed, around 17% are singletons. The sample holds a few counts of this clonotype.

The chain combines TRBV7-2 with TRBJ1-5; 7 nucleotides agree with TRBD1. The TCR comes from a human donor who donated a stem cell graft to a child with acute myeloid leukemia. Sequenced material: PBMCs from the stem cell graft donor, taken from the stem cell graft. The CDR3 DNA reads as TGTGCCAGCAGCGTAGTAAGACAGGGCGGTCAGCCCCAGCATTTT. This codes for CASSVVRQGGQPQHF.